This TCR beta chain comes out of a study of blood T cell repertoires in COVID-19. This CDR3 is built from 13 residues. The germline V gene encodes CDR1 GTSNPN and CDR2 SVGIG (reference sequence). Here immunoSEQ multiplex PCR was the method, and the copy in TCRdb shows in-frame clones only, minus some. The profile shows some 200,000 clones, about 87% of them singletons. For this clone: Mismatch with germline at one junction end may stem from a read error.

This clonotype originated in a man in his 70s with acute or convalescent COVID-19. The sample was peripheral blood. The rearrangement joins TRBV30 to TRBJ2-7; D might be TRBD1 (7 bases). CDR3 residues: CAWSDRTGPRGDF. The CDR3, as DNA: TGTGCCTGGAGTGACAGGACAGGACCTAGGGGGGACTTC.